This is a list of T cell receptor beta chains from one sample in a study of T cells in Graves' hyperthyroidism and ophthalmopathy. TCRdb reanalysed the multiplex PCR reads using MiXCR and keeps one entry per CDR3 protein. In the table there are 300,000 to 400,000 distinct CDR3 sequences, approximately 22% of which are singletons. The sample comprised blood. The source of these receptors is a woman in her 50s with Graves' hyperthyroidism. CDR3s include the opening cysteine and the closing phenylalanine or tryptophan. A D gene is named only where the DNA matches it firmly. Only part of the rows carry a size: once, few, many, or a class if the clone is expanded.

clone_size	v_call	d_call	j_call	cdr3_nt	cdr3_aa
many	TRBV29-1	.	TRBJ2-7	TGCAGCGTTGGTCTCGTAGGGGGGGGAAGCCCCTACGAGCAGTACTTC	CSVGLVGGGSPYEQYF
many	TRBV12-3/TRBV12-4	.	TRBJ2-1	TGTGCCAGCAGTTTAAAGGGGGAGGGTGAGCAGTTCTTC	CASSLKGEGEQFF
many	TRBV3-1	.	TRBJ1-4	TGTGCCAGCAGCCAAGACAGACGGGCGGGACTTAATGAAAAACTGTTTTTT	CASSQDRRAGLNEKLFF
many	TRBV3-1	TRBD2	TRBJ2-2	TGTGCCAGCAGTCGGACTAGCGGGGGGGCCTTGGGCACCGGGGAGCTGTTTTTT	CASSRTSGGALGTGELFF
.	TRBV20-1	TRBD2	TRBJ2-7	TGCAGTGCCCCAGAACTAGCGGACAATTACGAGCAGTACTTC	CSAPELADNYEQYF
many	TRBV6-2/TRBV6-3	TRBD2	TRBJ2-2	TGTGCCAGCAGTACCGCGGGACTAGCGGTCACCGGGGAGCTGTTTTTT	CASSTAGLAVTGELFF
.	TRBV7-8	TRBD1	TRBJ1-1	TGTGCCAGCAGCATGACAGGGTTGGGGACTGAAGCTTTCTTT	CASSMTGLGTEAFF
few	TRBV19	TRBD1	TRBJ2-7	TGTGCCAGTAGTATCGACGGGACAGCGAGTCCCTACGAGCAGTACTTC	CASSIDGTASPYEQYF
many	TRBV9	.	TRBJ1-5	TGTGCCAGCAGTCTTACACCTAGCAATCAGCCCCAGCATTTT	CASSLTPSNQPQHF
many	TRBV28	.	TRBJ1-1	TGTGCCAGCAGTTTATGGGTGGGGGACGCCACTGAAGCTTTCTTT	CASSLWVGDATEAFF
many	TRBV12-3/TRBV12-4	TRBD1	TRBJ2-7	TGTGCCAGCAGCGGGACAGGGGGTTTTCTTCGAGCCTACGAGCAGTACTTC	CASSGTGGFLRAYEQYF
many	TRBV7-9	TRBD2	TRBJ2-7	TGTGCCAGCAGCCCTCCCCTTTTAGCGGGAGACTACGAGCAGTACTTC	CASSPPLLAGDYEQYF
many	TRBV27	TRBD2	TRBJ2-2	TGTGCCAGCAGTCAAAACCGGGGGGTTCGACCCGGGGAGCTGTTTTTT	CASSQNRGVRPGELFF
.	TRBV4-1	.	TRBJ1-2	TGCGCCAGCAGCCCCATAGGTACCAACTATGGCTACACCTTC	CASSPIGTNYGYTF
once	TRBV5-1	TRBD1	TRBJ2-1	TGCGCCAGCAGCTGGGTGGGGACAGAGTTATCCTACAATGAGCAGTTCTTC	CASSWVGTELSYNEQFF
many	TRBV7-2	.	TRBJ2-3	TGTGCCAGCAGCTTAGAATATCCCACCCACGATACGCAGTATTTT	CASSLEYPTHDTQYF
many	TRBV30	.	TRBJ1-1	TGTGCCTGGAGTGTACGTCAGGGCGCTGAAGCTTTCTTT	CAWSVRQGAEAFF
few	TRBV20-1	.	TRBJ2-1	TGCAGTGCTGCCCCCCGAGGAGTATCCTACAATGAGCAGTTCTTC	CSAAPRGVSYNEQFF
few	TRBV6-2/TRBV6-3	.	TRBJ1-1	TGTGCCAGCAGTTACTCGTCGGGACACTTTGAAGCTTTCTTT	CASSYSSGHFEAFF
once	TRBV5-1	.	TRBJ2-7	TGCGCCAGCAGCTTATCAGGAGGGACAGTCGGGACTACCCACAGAGGGTACGAGCAGTACTTC	CASSLSGGTVGTTHRGYEQYF
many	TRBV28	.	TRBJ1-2	TGTGCCAGCAGTCTCCCAGTTACAGGGAGCTATGGCTACACCTTC	CASSLPVTGSYGYTF
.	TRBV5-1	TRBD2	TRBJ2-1	TGCGCCAGCAGCGCGGGACTAGCGGACAATGAGCAGTTCTTC	CASSAGLADNEQFF
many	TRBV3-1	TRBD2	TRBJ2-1	TGTGCCAGCAGCCGTAGACTAGCGGCCACCTACAATGAGCAGTTCTTC	CASSRRLAATYNEQFF